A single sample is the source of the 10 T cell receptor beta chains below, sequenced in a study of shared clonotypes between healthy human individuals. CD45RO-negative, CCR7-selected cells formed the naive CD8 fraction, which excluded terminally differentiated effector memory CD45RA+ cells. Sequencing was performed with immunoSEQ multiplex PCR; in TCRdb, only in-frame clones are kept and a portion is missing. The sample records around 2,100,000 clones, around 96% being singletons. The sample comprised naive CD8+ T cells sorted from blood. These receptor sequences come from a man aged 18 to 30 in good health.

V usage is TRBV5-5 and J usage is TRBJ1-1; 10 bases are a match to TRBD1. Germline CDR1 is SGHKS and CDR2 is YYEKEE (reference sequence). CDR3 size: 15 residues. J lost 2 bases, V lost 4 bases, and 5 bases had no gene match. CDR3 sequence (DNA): TGTGCCAGCAGCCCGGACAGGGGGAGAAACACTGAAGCTTTCTTT. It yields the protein CASSPDRGRNTEAFF. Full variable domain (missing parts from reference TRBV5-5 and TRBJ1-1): DAGVTQSPTHLIKTRGQQVTLRCSPISGHKSVSWYQQVLGQGPQFIFQYYEKEERGRGNFPDRFSARQFPNYSSELNVNALLLGDSALYLCASSPDRGRNTEAFFGQGTRLTVV.

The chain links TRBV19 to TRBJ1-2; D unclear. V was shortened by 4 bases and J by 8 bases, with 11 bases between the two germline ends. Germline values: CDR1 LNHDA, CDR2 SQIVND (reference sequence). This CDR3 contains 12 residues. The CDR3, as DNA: TGTGCCAGTAGTACAGGAGCCATGGGCTACACCTTC. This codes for CASSTGAMGYTF.

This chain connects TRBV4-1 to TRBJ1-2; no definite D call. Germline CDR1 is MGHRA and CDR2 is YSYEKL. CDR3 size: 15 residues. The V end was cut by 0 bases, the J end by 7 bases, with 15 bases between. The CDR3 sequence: CASSQDSTLMRGYTF. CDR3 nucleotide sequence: TGCGCCAGCAGCCAAGACTCAACACTGATGCGTGGCTACACCTTC.

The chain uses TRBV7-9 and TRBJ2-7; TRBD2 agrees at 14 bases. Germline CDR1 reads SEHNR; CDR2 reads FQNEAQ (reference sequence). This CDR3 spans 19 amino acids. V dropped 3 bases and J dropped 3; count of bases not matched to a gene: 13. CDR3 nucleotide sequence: TGTGCCAGCAGCTTTTCACCCGGGACTAGCGGGAGTAAAGGCTACGAGCAGTACTTC. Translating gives CASSFSPGTSGSKGYEQYF.

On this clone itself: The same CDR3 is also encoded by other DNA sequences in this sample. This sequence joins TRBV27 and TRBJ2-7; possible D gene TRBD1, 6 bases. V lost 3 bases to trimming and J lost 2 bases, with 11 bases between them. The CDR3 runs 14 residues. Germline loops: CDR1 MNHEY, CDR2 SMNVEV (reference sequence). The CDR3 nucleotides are TGTGCCAGCAGTTTGGGTCAGGGGACCTACGAGCAGTACTTC. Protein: CASSLGQGTYEQYF.

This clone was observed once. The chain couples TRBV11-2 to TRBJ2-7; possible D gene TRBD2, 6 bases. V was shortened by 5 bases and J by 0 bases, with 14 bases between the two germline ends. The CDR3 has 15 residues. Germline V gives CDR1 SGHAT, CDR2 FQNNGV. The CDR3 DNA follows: TGTGCCAGCAGCCCGACCGCGGAGGGCTCCTACGAGCAGTACTTC. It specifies CASSPTAEGSYEQYF.

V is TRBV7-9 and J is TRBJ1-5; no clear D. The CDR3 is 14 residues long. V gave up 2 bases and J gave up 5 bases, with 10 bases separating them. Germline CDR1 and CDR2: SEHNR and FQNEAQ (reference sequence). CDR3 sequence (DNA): TGTGCCAGCAGCTTAACGGGGTCCGATCAGCCCCAGCATTTT. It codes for CASSLTGSDQPQHF.

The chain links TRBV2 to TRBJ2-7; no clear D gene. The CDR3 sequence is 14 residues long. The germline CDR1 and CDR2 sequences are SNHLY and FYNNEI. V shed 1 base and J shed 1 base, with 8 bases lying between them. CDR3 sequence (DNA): TGTGCCAGCAGTGAAGGGACGGAGTCCTACGAGCAGTACTTC. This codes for CASSEGTESYEQYF.

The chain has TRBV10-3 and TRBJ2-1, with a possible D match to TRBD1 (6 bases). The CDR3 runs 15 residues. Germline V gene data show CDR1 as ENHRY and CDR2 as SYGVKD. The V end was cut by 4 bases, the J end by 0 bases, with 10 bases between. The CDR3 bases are TGTGCCATCAGTGGGACAGACCACTCCTACAATGAGCAGTTCTTC. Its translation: CAISGTDHSYNEQFF.

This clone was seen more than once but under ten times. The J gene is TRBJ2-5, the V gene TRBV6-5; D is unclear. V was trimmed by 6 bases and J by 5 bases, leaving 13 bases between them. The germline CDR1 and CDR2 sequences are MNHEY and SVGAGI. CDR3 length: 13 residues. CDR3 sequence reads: CASSPIPWETQYF. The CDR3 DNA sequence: TGTGCCAGCAGCCCTATACCTTGGGAGACCCAGTACTTC.